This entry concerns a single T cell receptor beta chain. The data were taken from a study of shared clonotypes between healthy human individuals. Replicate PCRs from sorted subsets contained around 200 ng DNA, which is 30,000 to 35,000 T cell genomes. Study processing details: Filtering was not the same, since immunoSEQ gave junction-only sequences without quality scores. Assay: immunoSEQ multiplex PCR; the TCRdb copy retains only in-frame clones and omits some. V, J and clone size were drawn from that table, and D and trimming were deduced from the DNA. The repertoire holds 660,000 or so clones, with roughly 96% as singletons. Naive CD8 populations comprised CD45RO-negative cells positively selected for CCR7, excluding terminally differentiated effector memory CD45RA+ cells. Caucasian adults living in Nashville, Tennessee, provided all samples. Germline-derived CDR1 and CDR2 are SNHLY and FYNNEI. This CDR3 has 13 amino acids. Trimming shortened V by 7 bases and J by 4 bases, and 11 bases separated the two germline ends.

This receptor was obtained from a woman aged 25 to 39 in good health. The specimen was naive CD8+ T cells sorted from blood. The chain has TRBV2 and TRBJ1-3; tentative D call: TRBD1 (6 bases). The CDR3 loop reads CASIPGEGNTIYF. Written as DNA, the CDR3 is TGTGCCAGCATTCCAGGGGAGGGAAACACCATATATTTT.